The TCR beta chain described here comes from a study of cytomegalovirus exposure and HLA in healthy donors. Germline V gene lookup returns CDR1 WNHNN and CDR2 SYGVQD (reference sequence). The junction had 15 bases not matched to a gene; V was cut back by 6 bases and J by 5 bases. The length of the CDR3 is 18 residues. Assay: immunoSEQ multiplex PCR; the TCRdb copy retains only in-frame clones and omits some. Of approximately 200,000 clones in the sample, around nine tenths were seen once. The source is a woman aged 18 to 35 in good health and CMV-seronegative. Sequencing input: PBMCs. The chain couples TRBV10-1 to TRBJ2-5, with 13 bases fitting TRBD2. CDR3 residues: CASSDYGTSGVQGETQYF. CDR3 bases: TGCGCCAGCAGCGACTACGGGACTAGCGGGGTCCAGGGTGAGACCCAGTACTTC.